This T cell receptor beta chain is from a study of technical replicates of blood from a handful of donors. Produced via immunoSEQ multiplex PCR; TCRdb's table is partial and in-frame only. In the table there are about 88,000 clones, roughly 93% of which are singletons. The CDR3 extends over 15 amino acids. After removal of 4 bases from V and 1 base from J, the junction contained 2 bases not matched to a gene. Germline loops: CDR1 SGHTA, CDR2 FQGNSA. The V call is TRBV7-2, the J call TRBJ2-2, with 8 bases matching TRBD1. The sequenced sample was T cells isolated from PBMCs. The origin of this receptor is a human donor in good health. The CDR3 loop is CASSWTGRNTGELFF. The CDR3 DNA follows: TGTGCCAGCAGCTGGACAGGGAGGAACACCGGGGAGCTGTTTTTT.